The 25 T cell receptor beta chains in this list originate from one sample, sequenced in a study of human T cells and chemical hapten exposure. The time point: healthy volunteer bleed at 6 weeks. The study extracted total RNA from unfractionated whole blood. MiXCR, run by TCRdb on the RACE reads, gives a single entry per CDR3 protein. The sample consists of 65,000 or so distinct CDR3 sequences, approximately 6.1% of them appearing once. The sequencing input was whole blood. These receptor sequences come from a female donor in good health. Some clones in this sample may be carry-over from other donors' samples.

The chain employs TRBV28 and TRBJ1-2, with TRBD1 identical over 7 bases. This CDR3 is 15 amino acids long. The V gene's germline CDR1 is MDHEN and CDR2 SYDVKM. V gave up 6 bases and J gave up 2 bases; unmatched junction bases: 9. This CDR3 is CASRSRQGYNYGYTF. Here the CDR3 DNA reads TGTGCCAGCAGGTCAAGACAGGGCTACAACTATGGCTACACCTTC.

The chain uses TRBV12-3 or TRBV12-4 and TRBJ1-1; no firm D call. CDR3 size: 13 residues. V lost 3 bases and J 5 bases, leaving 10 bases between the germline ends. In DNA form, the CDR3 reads TGTGCCAGCAGTTTTAGGGAGTATACTGAAGCTTTCTTT. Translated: CASSFREYTEAFF.

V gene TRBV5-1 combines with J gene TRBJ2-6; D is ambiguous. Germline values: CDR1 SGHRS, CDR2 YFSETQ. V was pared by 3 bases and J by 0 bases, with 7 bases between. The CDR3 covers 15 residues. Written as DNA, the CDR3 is TGCGCCAGCAGCTGGACGGCCTCTGGGGCCAACGTCCTGACTTTC. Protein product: CASSWTASGANVLTF.

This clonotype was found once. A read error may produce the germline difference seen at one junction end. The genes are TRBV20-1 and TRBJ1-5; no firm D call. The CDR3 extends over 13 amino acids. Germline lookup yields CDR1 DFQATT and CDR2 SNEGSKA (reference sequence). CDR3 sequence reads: CSARVQPNQHQHF. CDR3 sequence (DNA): TGCAGTGCTAGGGTCCAGCCCAATCAGCACCAGCATTTT.

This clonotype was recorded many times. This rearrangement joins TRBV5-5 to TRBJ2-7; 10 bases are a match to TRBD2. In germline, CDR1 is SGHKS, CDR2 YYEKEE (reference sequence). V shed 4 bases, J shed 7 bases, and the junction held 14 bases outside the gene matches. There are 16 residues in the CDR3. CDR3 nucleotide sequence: TGTGCCAGCAGCGGGGCGAGAGCGGGAGGGCCCGGTGAGCAGTACTTC. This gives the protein CASSGARAGGPGEQYF.

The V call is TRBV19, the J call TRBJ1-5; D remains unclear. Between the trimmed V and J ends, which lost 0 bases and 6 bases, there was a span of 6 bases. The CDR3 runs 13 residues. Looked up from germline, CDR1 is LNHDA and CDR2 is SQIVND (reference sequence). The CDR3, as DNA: TGTGCCAGTAGTATAGATCTCAGTCAGCCCCAGCATTTT. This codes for CASSIDLSQPQHF.

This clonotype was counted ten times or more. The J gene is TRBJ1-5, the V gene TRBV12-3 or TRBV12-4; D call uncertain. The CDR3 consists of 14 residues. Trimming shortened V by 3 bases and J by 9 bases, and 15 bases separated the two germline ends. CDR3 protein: CASSFSGPVGPQHF. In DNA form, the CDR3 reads TGTGCCAGCAGTTTCAGCGGTCCCGTAGGGCCCCAGCATTTT.

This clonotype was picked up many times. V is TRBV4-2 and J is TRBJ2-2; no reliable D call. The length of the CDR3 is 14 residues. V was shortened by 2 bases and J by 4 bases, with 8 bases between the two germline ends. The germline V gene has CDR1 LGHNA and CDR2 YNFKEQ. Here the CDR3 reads CASSQLTGTGELFF. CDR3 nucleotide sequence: TGTGCCAGCAGCCAATTAACGGGCACCGGGGAGCTGTTTTTT.

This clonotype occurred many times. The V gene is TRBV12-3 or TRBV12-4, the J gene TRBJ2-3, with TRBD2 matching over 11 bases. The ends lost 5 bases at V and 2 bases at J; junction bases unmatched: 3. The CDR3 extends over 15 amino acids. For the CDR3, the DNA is TGTGCCAGCAGTGCTAGCGGGAGGTACACAGATACGCAGTATTTT. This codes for CASSASGRYTDTQYF.

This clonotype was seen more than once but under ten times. The CDR3 reads CASRFVDGTDTQYF. As DNA, the CDR3 is TGTGCCAGCAGATTTGTGGACGGCACAGATACGCAGTATTTT. This chain links TRBV2 with TRBJ2-3, with D unclear. Trimming left V 6 bases short and J 1 base short, with 11 bases between. Germline V gives CDR1 SNHLY, CDR2 FYNNEI. The CDR3 covers 14 residues.

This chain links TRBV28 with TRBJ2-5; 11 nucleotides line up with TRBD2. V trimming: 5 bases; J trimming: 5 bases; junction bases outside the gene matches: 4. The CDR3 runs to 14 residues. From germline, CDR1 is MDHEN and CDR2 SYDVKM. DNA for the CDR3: TGTGCCAGCAGTCGCGGGACTAGCGGCGAGACCCAGTACTTC. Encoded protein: CASSRGTSGETQYF.

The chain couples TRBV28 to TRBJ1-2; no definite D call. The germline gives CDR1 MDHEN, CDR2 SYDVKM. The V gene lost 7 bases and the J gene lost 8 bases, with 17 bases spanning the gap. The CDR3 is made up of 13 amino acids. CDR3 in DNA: TGTGCCAGCACCCCCCAGCAGATGGGGGGCTACACCTTC. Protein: CASTPQQMGGYTF.

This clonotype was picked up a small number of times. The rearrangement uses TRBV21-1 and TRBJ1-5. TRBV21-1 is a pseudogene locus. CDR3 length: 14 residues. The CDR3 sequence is CASSKPGKRQPQHF. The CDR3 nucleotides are TGTGCCAGCAGCAAACCTGGGAAGAGGCAGCCCCAGCATTTT.

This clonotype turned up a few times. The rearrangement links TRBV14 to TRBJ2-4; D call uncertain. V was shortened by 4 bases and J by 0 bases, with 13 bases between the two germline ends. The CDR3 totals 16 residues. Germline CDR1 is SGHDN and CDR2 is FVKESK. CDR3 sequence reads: CASSPQGNLAKNIQYF. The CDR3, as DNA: TGTGCCAGCAGCCCCCAAGGAAATTTAGCCAAAAACATTCAGTACTTC.

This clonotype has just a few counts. This chain's CDR3 is CASSIFLAGGPDTQYF. DNA for the CDR3: TGTGCCAGCAGTATTTTCCTAGCGGGAGGCCCAGATACGCAGTATTTT. The chain employs TRBV6-5 and TRBJ2-3; 11 nucleotides agree with TRBD2. Germline assignment: CDR1 MNHEY and CDR2 SVGAGI. CDR3 size: 16 residues. V trimming: 5 bases; J trimming: 4 bases; junction bases outside the gene matches: 8.

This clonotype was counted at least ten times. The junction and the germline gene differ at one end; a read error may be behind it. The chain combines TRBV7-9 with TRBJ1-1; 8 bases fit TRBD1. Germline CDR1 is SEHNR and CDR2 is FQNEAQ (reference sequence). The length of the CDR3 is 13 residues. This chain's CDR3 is CASSIAGGAVGFF. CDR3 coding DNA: TGTGCCAGCAGCATAGCAGGGGGCGCGGTGGGTTTCTTT.

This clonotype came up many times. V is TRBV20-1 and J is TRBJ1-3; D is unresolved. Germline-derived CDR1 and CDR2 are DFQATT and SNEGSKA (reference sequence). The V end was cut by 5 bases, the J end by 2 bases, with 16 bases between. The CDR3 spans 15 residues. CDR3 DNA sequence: TGCAGTGCTCCCCATGACATCCTTACTGGAAACACCATATATTTT. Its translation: CSAPHDILTGNTIYF.

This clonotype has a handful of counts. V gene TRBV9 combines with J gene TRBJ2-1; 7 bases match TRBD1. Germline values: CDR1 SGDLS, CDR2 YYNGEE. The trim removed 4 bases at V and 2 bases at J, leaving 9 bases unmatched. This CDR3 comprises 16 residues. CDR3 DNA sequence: TGTGCCAGCAGCTACCGACAGGGTAATACCTACAATGAGCAGTTCTTC. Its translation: CASSYRQGNTYNEQFF.

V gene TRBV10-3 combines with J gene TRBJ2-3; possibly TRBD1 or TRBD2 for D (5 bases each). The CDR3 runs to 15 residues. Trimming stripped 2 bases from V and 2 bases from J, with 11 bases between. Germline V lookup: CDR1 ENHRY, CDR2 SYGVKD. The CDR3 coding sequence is TGTGCCATCAGTGAGACATGGGACGTCACAGATACGCAGTATTTT. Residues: CAISETWDVTDTQYF.

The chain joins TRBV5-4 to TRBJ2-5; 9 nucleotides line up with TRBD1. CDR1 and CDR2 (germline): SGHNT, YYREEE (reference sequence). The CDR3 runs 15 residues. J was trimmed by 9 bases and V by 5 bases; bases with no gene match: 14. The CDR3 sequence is CASSPQGARDGAQYF. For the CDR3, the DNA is TGTGCCAGCAGTCCACAGGGGGCGCGGGATGGGGCCCAGTACTTC.

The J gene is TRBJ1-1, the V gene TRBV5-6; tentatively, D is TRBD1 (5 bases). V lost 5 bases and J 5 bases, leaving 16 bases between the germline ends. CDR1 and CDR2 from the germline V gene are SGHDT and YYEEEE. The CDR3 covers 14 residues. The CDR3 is CASRMRGLKTEAFF. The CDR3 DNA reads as TGTGCCAGCAGGATGAGGGGTTTAAAAACTGAAGCTTTCTTT. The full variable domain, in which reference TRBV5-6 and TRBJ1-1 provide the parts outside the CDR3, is DAGVTQSPTHLIKTRGQQVTLRCSPKSGHDTVSWYQQALGQGPQFIFQYYEEEERQRGNFPDRFSGHQFPNYSSELNVNALLLGDSALYLCASRMRGLKTEAFFGQGTRLTVV.

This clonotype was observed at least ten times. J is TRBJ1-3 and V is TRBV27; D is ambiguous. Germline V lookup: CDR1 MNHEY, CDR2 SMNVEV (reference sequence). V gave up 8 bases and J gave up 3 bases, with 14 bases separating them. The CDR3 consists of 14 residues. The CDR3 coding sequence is TGTGCCAGCGCAAGAGAAGGAGGTGGAAACACCATATATTTT. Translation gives CASAREGGGNTIYF.

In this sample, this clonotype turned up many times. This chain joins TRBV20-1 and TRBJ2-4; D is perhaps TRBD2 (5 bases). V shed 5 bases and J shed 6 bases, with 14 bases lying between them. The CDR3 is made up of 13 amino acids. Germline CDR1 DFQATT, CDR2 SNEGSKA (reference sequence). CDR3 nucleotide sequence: TGCAGTGCTTCGACTATTTCTGGAAACATTCAGTACTTC. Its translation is CSASTISGNIQYF.

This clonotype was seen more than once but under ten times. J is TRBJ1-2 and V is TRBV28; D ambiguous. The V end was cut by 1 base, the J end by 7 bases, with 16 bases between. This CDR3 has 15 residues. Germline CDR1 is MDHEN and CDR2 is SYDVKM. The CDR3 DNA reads TGTGCCAGCAGTTTATCCCGGACGGCCTTGGGTGGCTACACCTTC. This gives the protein CASSLSRTALGGYTF.

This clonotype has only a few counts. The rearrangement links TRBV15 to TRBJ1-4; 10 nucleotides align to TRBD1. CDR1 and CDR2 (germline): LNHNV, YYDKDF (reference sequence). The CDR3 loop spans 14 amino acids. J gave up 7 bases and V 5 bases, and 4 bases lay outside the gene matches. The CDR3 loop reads CATSGDRGTEKLFF. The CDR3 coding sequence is TGTGCCACCAGCGGGGACAGGGGTACTGAAAAACTGTTTTTT. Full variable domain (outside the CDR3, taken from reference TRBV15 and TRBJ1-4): DAMVIQNPRYQVTQFGKPVTLSCSQTLNHNVMYWYQQKSSQAPKLLFHYYDKDFNNEADTPDNFQSRRPNTSFCFLDIRSPGLGDTAMYLCATSGDRGTEKLFFGSGTQLSVL.